The clone carrying this TCR beta chain was counted once. Its antigen is still unknown. The data were taken from a study of PD-1 blockade in classical Hodgkin lymphoma. Regarding the study as a whole: The study found that TCR diversity rose significantly by C4D1 in CD4+ but not CD8+ cells. Baseline TCR diversity was reportedly lower in newly diagnosed patients than in healthy donors. It was reported as lower still in relapsed/refractory patients.

The protocol was immunoSEQ multiplex PCR, while the TCRdb copy is restricted to in-frame clones and leaves out a portion. The table lists 65,000 to 95,000 clones, under 90% of them singletons. The CDR3 spans 14 residues. Deletions cut 11 bases from V and 6 bases from J, with 19 bases between. Germline values: CDR1 LNHDA, CDR2 SQIVND (reference sequence). All patients relapsed after autologous stem cell transplantation, and brentuximab vedotin exposure varied. The gene calls are TRBV19 and TRBJ2-2; the D call may be TRBD1 or TRBD2 (6 bases each). This specimen consisted of peripheral blood mononuclear cells (PBMCs), obtained at baseline. The source of this sequence is a human donor with classical Hodgkin lymphoma. The CDR3 loop is CAPKGGKVSGELFF. CDR3 nucleotide sequence: TGTGCCCCAAAGGGGGGTAAGGTCTCCGGGGAGCTGTTTTTT.